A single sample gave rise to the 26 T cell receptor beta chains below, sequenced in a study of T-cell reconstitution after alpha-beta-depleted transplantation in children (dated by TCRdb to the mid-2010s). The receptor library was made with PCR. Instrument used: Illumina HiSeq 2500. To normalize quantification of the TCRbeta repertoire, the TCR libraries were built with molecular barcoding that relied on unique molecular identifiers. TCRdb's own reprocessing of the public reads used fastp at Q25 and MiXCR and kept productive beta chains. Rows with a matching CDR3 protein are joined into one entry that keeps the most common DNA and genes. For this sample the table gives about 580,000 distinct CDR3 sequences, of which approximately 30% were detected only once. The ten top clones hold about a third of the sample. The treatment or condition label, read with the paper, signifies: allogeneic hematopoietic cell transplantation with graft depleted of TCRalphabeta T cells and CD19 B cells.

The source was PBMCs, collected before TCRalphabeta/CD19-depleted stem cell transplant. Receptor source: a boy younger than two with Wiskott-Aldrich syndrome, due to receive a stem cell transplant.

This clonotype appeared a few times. CDR3 in amino acids: CASSPAPDTQYF. CDR3 sequence (DNA): TGTGCCAGCAGTCCGGCCCCAGATACGCAGTATTTT. J is TRBJ2-3 and V is TRBV12-3 or TRBV12-4; D not resolved. The V end lost 5 bases, the J end lost 4 bases, and 7 bases lay between the germline ends. CDR3 length: 12 residues.

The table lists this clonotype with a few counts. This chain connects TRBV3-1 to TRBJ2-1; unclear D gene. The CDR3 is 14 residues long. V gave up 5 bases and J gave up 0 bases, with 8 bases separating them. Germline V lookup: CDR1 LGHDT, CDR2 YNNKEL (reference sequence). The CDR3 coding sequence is TGTGCCAGCAGCAAGACTCTCTCCTACAATGAGCAGTTCTTC. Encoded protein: CASSKTLSYNEQFF.

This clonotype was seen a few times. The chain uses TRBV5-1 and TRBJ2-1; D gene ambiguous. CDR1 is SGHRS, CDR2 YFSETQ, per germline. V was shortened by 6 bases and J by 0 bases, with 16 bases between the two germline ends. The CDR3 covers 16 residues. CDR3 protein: CASNGKGRDSYNEQFF. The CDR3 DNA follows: TGCGCCAGCAACGGCAAGGGAAGGGACTCCTACAATGAGCAGTTCTTC. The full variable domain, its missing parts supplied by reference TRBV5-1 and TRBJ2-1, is KAGVTQTPRYLIKTRGQQVTLSCSPISGHRSVSWYQQTPGQGLQFLFEYFSETQRNKGNFPGRFSGRQFSNSRSEMNVSTLELGDSALYLCASNGKGRDSYNEQFFGPGTRLTVL.

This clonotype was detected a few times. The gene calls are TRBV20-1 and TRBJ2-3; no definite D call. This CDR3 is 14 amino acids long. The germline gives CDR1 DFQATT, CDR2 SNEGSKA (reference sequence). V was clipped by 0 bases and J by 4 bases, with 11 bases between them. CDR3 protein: CSARDDHSADTQYF. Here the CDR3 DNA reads TGCAGTGCTAGAGACGACCACTCGGCAGATACGCAGTATTTT.

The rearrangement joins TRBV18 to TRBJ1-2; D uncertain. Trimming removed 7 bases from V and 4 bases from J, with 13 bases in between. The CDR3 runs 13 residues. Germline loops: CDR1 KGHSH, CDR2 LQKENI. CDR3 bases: TGTGCCAGCTATTCGGCTTTAGGCTATGGCTACACCTTC. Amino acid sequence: CASYSALGYGYTF.

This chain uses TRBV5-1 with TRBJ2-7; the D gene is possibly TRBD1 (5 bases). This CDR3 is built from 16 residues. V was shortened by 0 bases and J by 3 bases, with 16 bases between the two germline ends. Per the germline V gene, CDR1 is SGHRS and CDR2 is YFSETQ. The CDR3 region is CASSLAFGHTHYEQYF. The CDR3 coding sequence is TGCGCCAGCAGCTTGGCCTTTGGACATACCCACTACGAGCAGTACTTC.

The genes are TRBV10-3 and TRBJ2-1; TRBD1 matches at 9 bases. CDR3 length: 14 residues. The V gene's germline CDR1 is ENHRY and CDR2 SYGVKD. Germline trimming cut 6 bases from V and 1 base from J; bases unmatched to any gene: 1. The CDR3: CAIRGQGSYNEQFF. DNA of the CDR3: TGTGCCATCAGGGGACAGGGATCCTACAATGAGCAGTTCTTC.

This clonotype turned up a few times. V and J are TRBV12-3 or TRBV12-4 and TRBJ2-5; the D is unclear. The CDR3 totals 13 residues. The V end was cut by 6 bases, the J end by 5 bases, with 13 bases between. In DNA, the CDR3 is TGTGCCAGCAGCCCGAACAGTGGGGAGACCCAGTACTTC. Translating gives CASSPNSGETQYF.

This chain's CDR3 is CASSLKPGDSQPQHF. Written as DNA, the CDR3 is TGCGCCAGCAGCTTGAAGCCCGGGGACAGCCAGCCCCAGCATTTT. The chain is built from TRBV5-1 and TRBJ1-5; 7 bases fit TRBD1. Trimming removed 1 base from V and 7 bases from J; junction bases left unmatched: 8. The germline V gene has CDR1 SGHRS and CDR2 YFSETQ. The CDR3 has 15 residues.

CDR3 in DNA: TGTGCCAGCAGTGTGTCTGGCCCCTCCGAGGCAGATACGCAGTATTTT. This gives the protein CASSVSGPSEADTQYF. This sequence joins TRBV6-1 and TRBJ2-3; D is uncertain. The CDR3 is made up of 16 amino acids. Germline V gene lookup returns CDR1 MNHNS and CDR2 SASEGT. V lost 4 bases and J lost 4, with 18 bases in between.

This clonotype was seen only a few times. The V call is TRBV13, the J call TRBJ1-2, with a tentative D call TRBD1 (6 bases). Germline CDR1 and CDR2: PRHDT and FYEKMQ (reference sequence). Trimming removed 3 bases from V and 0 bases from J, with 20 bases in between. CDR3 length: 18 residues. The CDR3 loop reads CASSFYRSGARANYGYTF. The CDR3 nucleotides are TGTGCCAGCAGCTTCTACAGGTCGGGGGCGCGGGCTAACTATGGCTACACCTTC.

The CDR3 nucleotides read TGCAGTGCTAGCCCACGGGGGATGCACACTGAAGCTTTCTTT. This gives the protein CSASPRGMHTEAFF. The rearrangement uses TRBV20-1 and TRBJ1-1; TRBD1 might be the D (5 bases). CDR1 and CDR2 from the germline V gene are DFQATT and SNEGSKA (reference sequence). The CDR3 contains 14 residues. V was shortened by 3 bases and J by 3 bases, with 14 bases between the two germline ends.

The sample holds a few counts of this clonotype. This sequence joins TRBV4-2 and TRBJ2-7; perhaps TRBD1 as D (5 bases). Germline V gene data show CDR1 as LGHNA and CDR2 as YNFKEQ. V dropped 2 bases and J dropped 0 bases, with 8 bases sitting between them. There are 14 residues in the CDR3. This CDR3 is CASSQLDSSYEQYF. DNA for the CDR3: TGTGCCAGCAGCCAACTTGACAGCTCCTACGAGCAGTACTTC.

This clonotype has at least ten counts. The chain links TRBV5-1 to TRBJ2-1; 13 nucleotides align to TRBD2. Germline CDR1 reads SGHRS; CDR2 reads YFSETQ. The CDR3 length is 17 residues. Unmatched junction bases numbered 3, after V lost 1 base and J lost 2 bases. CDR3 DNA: TGCGCCAGCAGCTTGAGACTAGCGGGAGGCCCCTACAATGAGCAGTTCTTC. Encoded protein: CASSLRLAGGPYNEQFF.

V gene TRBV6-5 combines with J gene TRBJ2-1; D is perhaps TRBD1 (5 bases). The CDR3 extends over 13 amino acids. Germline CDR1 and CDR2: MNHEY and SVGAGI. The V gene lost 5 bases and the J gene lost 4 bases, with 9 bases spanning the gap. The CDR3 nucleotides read TGTGCCAGCAGTACGAGACAGTACAATGAGCAGTTCTTC. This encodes CASSTRQYNEQFF.

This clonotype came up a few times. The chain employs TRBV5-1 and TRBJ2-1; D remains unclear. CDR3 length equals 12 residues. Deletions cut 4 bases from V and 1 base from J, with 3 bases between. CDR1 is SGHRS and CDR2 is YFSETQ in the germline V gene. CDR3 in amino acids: CASSQSYNEQFF. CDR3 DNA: TGCGCCAGCAGCCAGTCCTACAATGAGCAGTTCTTC.

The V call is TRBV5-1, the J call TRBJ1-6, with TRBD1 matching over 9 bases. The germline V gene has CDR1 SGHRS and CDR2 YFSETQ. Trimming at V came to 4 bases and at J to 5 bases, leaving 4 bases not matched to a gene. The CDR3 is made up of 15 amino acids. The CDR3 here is CASSQRQGDNSPLHF. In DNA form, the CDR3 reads TGCGCCAGCAGCCAGAGACAGGGGGATAATTCACCCCTCCACTTT.

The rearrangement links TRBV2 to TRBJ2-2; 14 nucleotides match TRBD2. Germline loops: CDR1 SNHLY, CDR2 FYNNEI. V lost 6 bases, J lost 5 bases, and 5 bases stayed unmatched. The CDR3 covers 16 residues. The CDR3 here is CASRRLAGGSTGELFF. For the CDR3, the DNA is TGTGCCAGCAGACGACTAGCGGGAGGGAGTACCGGGGAGCTGTTTTTT. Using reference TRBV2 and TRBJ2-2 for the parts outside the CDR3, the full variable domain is EPEVTQTPSHQVTQMGQEVILRCVPISNHLYFYWYRQILGQKVEFLVSFYNNEISEKSEIFDDQFSVERPDGSNFTLKIRSTKLEDSAMYFCASRRLAGGSTGELFFGEGSRLTVL.

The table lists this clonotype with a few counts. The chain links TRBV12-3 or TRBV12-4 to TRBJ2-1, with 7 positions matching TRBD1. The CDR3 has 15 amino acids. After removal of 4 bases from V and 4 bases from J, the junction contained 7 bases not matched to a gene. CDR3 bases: TGTGCCAGCAGTTATCCGGACAGGATTTACAATGAGCAGTTCTTC. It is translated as CASSYPDRIYNEQFF.

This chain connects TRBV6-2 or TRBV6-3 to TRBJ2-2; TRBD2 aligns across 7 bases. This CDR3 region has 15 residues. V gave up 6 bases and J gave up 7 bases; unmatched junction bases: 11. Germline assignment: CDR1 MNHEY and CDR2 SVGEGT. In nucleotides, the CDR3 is TGTGCCAGCAGCGATCCCGGGACTATGATCGGGGAGCTGTTTTTT. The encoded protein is CASSDPGTMIGELFF.

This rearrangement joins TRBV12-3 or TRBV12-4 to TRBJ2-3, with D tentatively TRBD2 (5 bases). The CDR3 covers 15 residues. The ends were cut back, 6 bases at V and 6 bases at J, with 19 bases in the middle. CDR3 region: CASRTLSGTRDTQYF. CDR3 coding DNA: TGTGCCAGCAGGACCCTCAGCGGAACACGGGATACGCAGTATTTT.

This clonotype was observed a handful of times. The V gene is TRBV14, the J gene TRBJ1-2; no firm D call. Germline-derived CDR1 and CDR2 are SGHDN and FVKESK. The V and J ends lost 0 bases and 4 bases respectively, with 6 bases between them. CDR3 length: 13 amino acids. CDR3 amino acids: CASSQDVVYGYTF. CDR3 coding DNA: TGTGCCAGCAGCCAAGATGTCGTCTATGGCTACACCTTC.

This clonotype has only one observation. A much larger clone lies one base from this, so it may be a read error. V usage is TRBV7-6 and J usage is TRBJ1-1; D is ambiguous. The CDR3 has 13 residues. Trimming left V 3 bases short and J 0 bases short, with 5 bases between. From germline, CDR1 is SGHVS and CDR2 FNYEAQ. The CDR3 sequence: CASSFDMNTEAFF. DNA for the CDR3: TGTGCCAGCAGCTTCGACATGAACACTGAAGCTTTCTTT.

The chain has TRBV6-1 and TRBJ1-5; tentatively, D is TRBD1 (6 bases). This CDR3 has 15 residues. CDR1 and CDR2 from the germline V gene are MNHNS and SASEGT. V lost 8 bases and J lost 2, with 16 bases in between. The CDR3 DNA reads TGTGCCAGCGGGCAGGGGAAGTTTCGCAATCAGCCCCAGCATTTT. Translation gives CASGQGKFRNQPQHF.

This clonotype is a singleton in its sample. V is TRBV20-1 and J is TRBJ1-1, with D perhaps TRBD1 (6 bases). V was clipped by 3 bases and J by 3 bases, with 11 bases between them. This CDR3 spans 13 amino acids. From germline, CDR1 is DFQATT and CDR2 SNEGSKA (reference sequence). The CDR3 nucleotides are TGCAGTGCTAGTGGGGACACGTACACTGAAGCTTTCTTT. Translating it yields CSASGDTYTEAFF.

The CDR3 coding sequence is TGCGCCAGCAGCCAAGATTGGGAAACTAGCGGGCCTAGGTACAATGAGCAGTTCTTC. Protein: CASSQDWETSGPRYNEQFF. The rearrangement uses TRBV4-1 and TRBJ2-1, with 9 nucleotides matching TRBD2. V was clipped by 0 bases and J by 4 bases; unmatched bases: 13. CDR1 is MGHRA and CDR2 is YSYEKL in the germline V gene. CDR3 size: 19 residues.